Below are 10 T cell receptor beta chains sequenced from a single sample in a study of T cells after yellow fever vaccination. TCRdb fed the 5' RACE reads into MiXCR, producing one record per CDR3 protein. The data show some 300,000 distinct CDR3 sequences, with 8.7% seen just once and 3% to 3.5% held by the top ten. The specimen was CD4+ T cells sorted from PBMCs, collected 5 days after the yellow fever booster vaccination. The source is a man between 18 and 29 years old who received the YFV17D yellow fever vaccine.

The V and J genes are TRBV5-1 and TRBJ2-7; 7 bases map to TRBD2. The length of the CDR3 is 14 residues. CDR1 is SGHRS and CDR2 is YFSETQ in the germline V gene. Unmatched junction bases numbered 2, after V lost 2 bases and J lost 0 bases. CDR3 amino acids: CASSFSGDSYEQYF. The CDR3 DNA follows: TGCGCCAGCAGCTTCAGCGGGGACTCCTACGAGCAGTACTTC.

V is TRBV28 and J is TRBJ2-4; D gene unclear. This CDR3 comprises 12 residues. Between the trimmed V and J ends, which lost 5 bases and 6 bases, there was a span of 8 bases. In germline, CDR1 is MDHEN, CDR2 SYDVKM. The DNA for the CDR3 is TGTGCCAGCAGTGAAACAAGAAACATTCAGTACTTC. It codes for CASSETRNIQYF.

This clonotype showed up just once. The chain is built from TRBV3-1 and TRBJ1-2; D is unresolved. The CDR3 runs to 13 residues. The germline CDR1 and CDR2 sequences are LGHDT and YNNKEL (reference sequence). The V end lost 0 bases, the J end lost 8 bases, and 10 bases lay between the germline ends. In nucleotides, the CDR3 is TGTGCCAGCAGCCAAGATTCCCCTGCGGGCTACACCTTC. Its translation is CASSQDSPAGYTF.

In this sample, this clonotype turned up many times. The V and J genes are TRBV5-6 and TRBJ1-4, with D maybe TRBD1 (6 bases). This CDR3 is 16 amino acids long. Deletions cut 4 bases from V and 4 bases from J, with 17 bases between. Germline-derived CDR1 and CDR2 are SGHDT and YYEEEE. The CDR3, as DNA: TGTGCCAGCAGCATCCTGACAGGTCTTTTTAATGAAAAACTGTTTTTT. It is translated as CASSILTGLFNEKLFF.

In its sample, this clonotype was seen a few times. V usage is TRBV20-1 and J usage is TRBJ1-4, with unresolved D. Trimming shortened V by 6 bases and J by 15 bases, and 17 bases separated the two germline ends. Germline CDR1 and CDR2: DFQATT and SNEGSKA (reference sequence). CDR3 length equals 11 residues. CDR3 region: CSAQPGGEVFF. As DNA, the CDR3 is TGCAGTGCCCAACCGGGCGGGGAGGTGTTTTTT.

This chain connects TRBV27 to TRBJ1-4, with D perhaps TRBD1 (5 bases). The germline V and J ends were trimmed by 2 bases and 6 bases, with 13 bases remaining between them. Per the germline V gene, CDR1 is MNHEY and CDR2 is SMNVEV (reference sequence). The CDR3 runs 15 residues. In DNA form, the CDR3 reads TGTGCCAGCAGTTTAGGGGCGGGGTTGGATGAAAAACTGTTTTTT. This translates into CASSLGAGLDEKLFF.

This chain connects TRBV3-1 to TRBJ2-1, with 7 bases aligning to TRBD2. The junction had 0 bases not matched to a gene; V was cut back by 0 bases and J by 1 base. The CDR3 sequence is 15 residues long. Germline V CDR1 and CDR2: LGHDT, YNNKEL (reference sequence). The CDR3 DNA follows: TGTGCCAGCAGCCAAGAGCGGGGGTCCTACAATGAGCAGTTCTTC. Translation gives CASSQERGSYNEQFF.

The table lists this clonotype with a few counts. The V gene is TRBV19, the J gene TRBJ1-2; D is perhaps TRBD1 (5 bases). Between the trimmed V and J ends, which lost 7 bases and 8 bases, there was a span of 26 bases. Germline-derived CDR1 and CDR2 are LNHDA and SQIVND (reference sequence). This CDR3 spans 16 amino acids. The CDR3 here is CASKVSGTVEKGGYTF. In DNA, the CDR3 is TGTGCCAGTAAAGTCTCAGGGACGGTCGAGAAAGGAGGCTACACCTTC. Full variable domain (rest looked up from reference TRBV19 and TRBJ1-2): DGGITQSPKYLFRKEGQNVTLSCEQNLNHDAMYWYRQDPGQGLRLIYYSQIVNDFQKGDIAEGYSVSREKKESFPLTVTSAQKNPTAFYLCASKVSGTVEKGGYTFGSGTRLTVV.

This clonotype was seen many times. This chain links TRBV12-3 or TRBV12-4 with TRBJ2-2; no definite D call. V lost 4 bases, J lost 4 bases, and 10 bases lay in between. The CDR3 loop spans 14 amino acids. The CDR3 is CASSSDSRTGELFF. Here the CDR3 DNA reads TGTGCCAGCAGTTCCGATTCACGCACCGGGGAGCTGTTTTTT.

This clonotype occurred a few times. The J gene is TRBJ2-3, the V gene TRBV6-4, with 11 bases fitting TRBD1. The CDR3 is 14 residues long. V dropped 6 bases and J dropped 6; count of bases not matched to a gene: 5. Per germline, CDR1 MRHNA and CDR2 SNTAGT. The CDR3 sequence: CASSAGTGGDTQYF. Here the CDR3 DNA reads TGTGCCAGCAGCGCCGGGACAGGGGGTGATACGCAGTATTTT.